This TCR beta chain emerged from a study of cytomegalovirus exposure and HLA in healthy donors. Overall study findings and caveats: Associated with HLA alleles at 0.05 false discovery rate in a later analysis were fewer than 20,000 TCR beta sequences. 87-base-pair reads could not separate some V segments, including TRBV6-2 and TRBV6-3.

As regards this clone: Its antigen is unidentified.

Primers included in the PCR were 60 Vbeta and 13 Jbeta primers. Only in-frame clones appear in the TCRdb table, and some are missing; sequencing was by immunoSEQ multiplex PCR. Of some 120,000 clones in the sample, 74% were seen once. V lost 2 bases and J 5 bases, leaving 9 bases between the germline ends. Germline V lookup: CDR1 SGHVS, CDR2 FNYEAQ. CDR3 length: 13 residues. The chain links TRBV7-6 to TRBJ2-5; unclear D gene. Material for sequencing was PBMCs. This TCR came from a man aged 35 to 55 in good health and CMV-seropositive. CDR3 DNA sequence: TGTGCCAGCAGCTTATTTCACGGGGAGACCCAGTACTTC. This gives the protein CASSLFHGETQYF.